The T cell receptor (beta chain) under discussion was sequenced for a study of blood T cell repertoires in COVID-19. Study at large: Donors in the United States, Italy and Spain gave samples during acute or convalescent COVID-19. T cells, B-cell-depleted T cells, or PBMCs supplied cDNA or gDNA.

Under the authors' procedure: Amplifying reference gene primers gave estimates of nucleated cell counts. Assay: immunoSEQ multiplex PCR; the TCRdb copy retains only in-frame clones and omits some. V and J calls and clone size are those listed in that table; D and trimming were worked out from the DNA. The sample has some 78,000 clones, roughly 85% seen once. The germline gives CDR1 KGHSH, CDR2 LQKENI. The CDR3 runs to 13 residues. With 1 base removed from V and 5 bases from J, the gap between germline ends came to 9 bases. This chain links TRBV18 with TRBJ2-7; D is ambiguous. Sequenced material: peripheral blood. The source is an elderly woman with active or convalescent COVID-19. The CDR3, as DNA: TGTGCCAGCTCACCACTCCCCGGTGACGAGCAGTACTTC. Protein: CASSPLPGDEQYF. The whole variable domain, filled in from reference TRBV18 and TRBJ2-7, reads NAGVMQNPRHLVRRRGQEARLRCSPMKGHSHVYWYRQLPEEGLKFMVYLQKENIIDESGMPKERFSAEFPKEGPSILRIQQVVRGDSAAYFCASSPLPGDEQYFGPGTRLTVT.